This record concerns one T cell receptor beta chain sequence. Amplification used 60 Vbeta primers and 13 Jbeta primers. Clones were sequenced by immunoSEQ multiplex PCR, and TCRdb holds only the in-frame ones, with some missing. The sample yields approximately 100,000 clones, 60% to 80% seen once. These data belong to a study of cytomegalovirus exposure and HLA in healthy donors. This CDR3 has 14 amino acids. The V segment lost 6 bases and the J segment 6 bases; nucleotides outside the gene matches: 10. From germline, CDR1 is SNHLY and CDR2 FYNNEI. Material: PBMCs. The receptor was isolated from a human donor in good health. The rearrangement joins TRBV2 to TRBJ2-7, with TRBD2 matching 8 bases. CDR3 nucleotides: TGTGCCAGCAGCAGAGCGGGAGCGCCCTCCGAGCAGTACTTC. It is translated as CASSRAGAPSEQYF.